This TCR beta chain is from a study of cytomegalovirus exposure and HLA in healthy donors. Separate from the roughly 730-subject first cohort, the approximately 120-subject validation cohort was the one that the donors belonged to. TCRdb's copy holds only in-frame clones and misses some; the assay was immunoSEQ multiplex PCR. The data contain 90,000 to 150,000 clones, approximately 90% of them singletons. The CDR3 is 13 residues long. Trimming pared 7 bases from V and 3 bases from J, leaving 15 bases between. CDR1 GTSNPN and CDR2 SVGIG come from the germline V gene (reference sequence). Sequenced: PBMCs. This sequence joins TRBV30 and TRBJ1-1; D may be TRBD1 (6 bases). The receptor was derived from a woman in her late teens or twenties in good health and CMV-seropositive. The CDR3 DNA is TGTGCCTTCGCGACAGGTTGGGACACTGAAGCTTTCTTT. Protein: CAFATGWDTEAFF.